The 18 T cell receptor beta chains below come from one sample, sequenced in a study of vaccination and CD4 T cells after COVID-19. Treatment reported: approximately 9-day PBMC culture with coronavirus spike peptide pools or control peptides (ViraFEST assay). These receptors are not linked to any known antigen. Sequenced with the Oncomine TCR Beta short-read assay was DNA taken from cultured CD4+ T cells. From the PCR reads, TCRdb called clonotypes with MiXCR, one entry per CDR3 protein. The table includes more than 10,000 distinct CDR3 sequences, roughly half detected once. The sample comprised CD4+ T cells from blood, cultured in vitro. The receptors derive from a human donor who had recovered from COVID-19.

This clonotype came up a few times. The rearrangement joins TRBV29-1 to TRBJ1-2; tentative D call: TRBD1 (5 bases). CDR3 size: 14 residues. Germline loops: CDR1 SQVTM, CDR2 ANQGSEA. With 6 bases removed from V and 0 bases from J, the gap between germline ends came to 14 bases. The CDR3, as DNA: TGCAGCGTCCGTCGAGGGGCCTCTAACTATGGCTACACCTTC. Translation gives CSVRRGASNYGYTF.

V is TRBV7-6 and J is TRBJ2-3; 10 bases match TRBD2. The CDR3 extends over 17 amino acids. Germline CDR1 SGHVS, CDR2 FNYEAQ. Trimming at V came to 5 bases and at J to 6 bases, leaving 14 bases not matched to a gene. CDR3 residues: CASSPYLAGGGKDTQYF. CDR3 coding DNA: TGTGCCAGCAGCCCCTACTTAGCGGGAGGTGGGAAGGATACGCAGTATTTT.

The V call is TRBV9, the J call TRBJ1-2; possible D gene TRBD1, 6 bases. The CDR3 covers 15 residues. Per germline, CDR1 SGDLS and CDR2 YYNGEE. Trimming removed 4 bases at V and 4 bases at J, with 17 bases between. The CDR3 nucleotides are TGTGCCAGCAGCCCATACCAGGGGAGCGGCTATGGCTACACCTTC. It encodes CASSPYQGSGYGYTF.

The chain recombines TRBV29-1 with TRBJ2-1; D gene ambiguous. Trimming pared 2 bases from V and 2 bases from J, leaving 10 bases between. CDR1 and CDR2 from the germline V gene are SQVTM and ANQGSEA. The CDR3 loop spans 14 amino acids. CDR3 amino acids: CSVEKLVAYNEQFF. The CDR3 nucleotides read TGCAGCGTTGAAAAACTGGTTGCCTACAATGAGCAGTTCTTC.

The chain carries TRBV18 and TRBJ1-5, with no clear D. The CDR3 extends over 14 amino acids. Trimming left V 1 base short and J 2 bases short, with 6 bases between. Germline CDR1 reads KGHSH; CDR2 reads LQKENI. CDR3 DNA: TGTGCCAGCTCACCACGTCAGGGCAATCAGCCCCAGCATTTT. Its protein is CASSPRQGNQPQHF.

This clonotype appeared a few times. The chain employs TRBV19 and TRBJ1-1; D perhaps matches TRBD1 (5 bases). From germline, CDR1 is LNHDA and CDR2 SQIVND (reference sequence). This CDR3 comprises 16 residues. V was clipped by 7 bases and J by 1 base, with 19 bases between them. The CDR3 DNA is TGTGCCAGTACCCTACGACGGGACTGGGCGAACACTGAAGCTTTCTTT. This translates into CASTLRRDWANTEAFF.

This clonotype was observed a few times. The rearrangement links TRBV2 to TRBJ1-2, with no clear D. Germline V gene lookup returns CDR1 SNHLY and CDR2 FYNNEI. The germline V and J ends were trimmed by 5 bases and 7 bases, with 14 bases remaining between them. This CDR3 is built from 13 residues. The CDR3 DNA sequence: TGTGCCAGCAGTCCTGACTATGTCGCTGGCTACACCTTC. It specifies CASSPDYVAGYTF.

V gene TRBV7-8 combines with J gene TRBJ2-5; D gene ambiguous. The CDR3 extends over 15 amino acids. The V gene lost 1 base and the J gene lost 4 bases, with 13 bases spanning the gap. The germline V gene encodes CDR1 SGHVS and CDR2 FQNEAQ. This CDR3 is CASSLDGIVGETQYF. The CDR3, as DNA: TGTGCCAGCAGCTTAGACGGCATAGTGGGAGAGACCCAGTACTTC. The variable domain in full, completed from reference TRBV7-8 and TRBJ2-5, reads GAGVSQSPRYKVAKRGQDVALRCDPISGHVSLFWYQQALGQGPEFLTYFQNEAQLDKSGLPSDRFFAERPEGSVSTLKIQRTQQEDSAVYLCASSLDGIVGETQYFGPGTRLLVL.

The J gene is TRBJ2-5, the V gene TRBV6-1; tentative D call: TRBD2 (5 bases). Trimming pared 3 bases from V and 5 bases from J, leaving 13 bases between. CDR3 length: 14 residues. Germline V CDR1 and CDR2: MNHNS, SASEGT. In DNA form, the CDR3 reads TGTGCCAGCAGTGATTTAGAGGGCTTGGAGACCCAGTACTTC. It codes for CASSDLEGLETQYF.

The sample holds a few counts of this clonotype. The chain carries TRBV24-1 and TRBJ1-5; D is undetermined. CDR3 length: 15 residues. V lost 5 bases and J lost 0, with 10 bases in between. Germline V gene lookup returns CDR1 KGHDR and CDR2 SFDVKD. The CDR3 region is CATSGHLGSNQPQHF. The CDR3 DNA is TGTGCCACCAGTGGCCATCTCGGTAGCAATCAGCCCCAGCATTTT.

The genes are TRBV19 and TRBJ1-6; TRBD1 agrees at 8 bases. This CDR3 has 15 residues. Germline CDR1 LNHDA, CDR2 SQIVND (reference sequence). V lost 6 bases, J lost 5 bases, and 6 bases stayed unmatched. The CDR3 protein is CASRRTGFDNSPLHF. For the CDR3, the DNA is TGTGCCAGTAGGCGGACAGGGTTCGATAATTCACCCCTCCACTTT.

There are a few counts of this clonotype. The chain employs TRBV29-1 and TRBJ1-1, with D hard to call. V lost 7 bases and J 7 bases, leaving 16 bases between the germline ends. In germline, CDR1 is SQVTM, CDR2 ANQGSEA. CDR3 size: 12 residues. The DNA for the CDR3 is TGCAGCGAAAGTGGGGTTATGGGTGAAGCTTTCTTT. It encodes CSESGVMGEAFF.

CDR3 DNA sequence: TGTGCCAGCAGCTTCGCAGCGGGAAATACCTACGAGCAGTACTTC. Protein: CASSFAAGNTYEQYF. The chain combines TRBV5-6 with TRBJ2-7, with 7 bases identical to TRBD2. The CDR3 sequence is 15 residues long. Losses at the gene ends were 2 bases for V and 2 bases for J; bases not matched to a gene: 7. Germline V gene lookup returns CDR1 SGHDT and CDR2 YYEEEE.

The chain uses TRBV2 and TRBJ1-5, with TRBD1 matching over 7 bases. There are 14 residues in the CDR3. J gave up 8 bases and V 4 bases, and 8 bases lay outside the gene matches. Germline V gene lookup returns CDR1 SNHLY and CDR2 FYNNEI. This CDR3 reads CASSAPPQGEPQHF. The CDR3 DNA follows: TGTGCCAGCAGTGCGCCGCCGCAGGGGGAGCCCCAGCATTTT.

There are a few counts of this clonotype. This rearrangement joins TRBV15 to TRBJ2-7; D remains ambiguous. CDR3 length equals 17 residues. Trimming took off 0 bases at V and 0 bases at J, with 15 bases between the two ends. Germline CDR1 is LNHNV and CDR2 is YYDKDF (reference sequence). In DNA form, the CDR3 reads TGTGCCACCAGCAGAGATCGTTTTAAGGGAAGCTCCTACGAGCAGTACTTC. It translates to CATSRDRFKGSSYEQYF.

This chain joins TRBV6-1 and TRBJ1-2; possibly TRBD1 for D (5 bases). CDR1 MNHNS and CDR2 SASEGT come from the germline V gene. V was clipped by 5 bases and J by 4 bases, with 17 bases between them. This CDR3 comprises 15 residues. CDR3 DNA sequence: TGTGCCAGCAGTACCGACAGATGGATGGGCTATGGCTACACCTTC. Its translation is CASSTDRWMGYGYTF.

This chain links TRBV20-1 with TRBJ2-3, with D possibly matching TRBD2 (6 bases). V shed 2 bases and J shed 0 bases, with 9 bases lying between them. The CDR3 is 14 residues long. CDR1 and CDR2 (germline): DFQATT, SNEGSKA (reference sequence). The DNA for the CDR3 is TGCAGTGCTAGACTAGCGCCTAGCACAGATACGCAGTATTTT. Protein product: CSARLAPSTDTQYF.

This chain joins TRBV7-2 and TRBJ2-4; no definite D call. CDR3 size: 15 residues. Deletions cut 2 bases from V and 1 base from J, with 9 bases between. CDR1 is SGHTA, CDR2 FQGNSA, per germline. This CDR3 reads CASSLLSVAKNIQYF. CDR3 DNA: TGTGCCAGCAGCTTACTATCCGTTGCCAAAAACATTCAGTACTTC. Using reference TRBV7-2 and TRBJ2-4 for the parts outside the CDR3, the full variable domain is GAGVSQSPSNKVTEKGKDVELRCDPISGHTALYWYRQSLGQGLEFLIYFQGNSAPDKSGLPSDRFSAERTGGSVSTLTIQRTQQEDSAVYLCASSLLSVAKNIQYFGAGTRLSVL.